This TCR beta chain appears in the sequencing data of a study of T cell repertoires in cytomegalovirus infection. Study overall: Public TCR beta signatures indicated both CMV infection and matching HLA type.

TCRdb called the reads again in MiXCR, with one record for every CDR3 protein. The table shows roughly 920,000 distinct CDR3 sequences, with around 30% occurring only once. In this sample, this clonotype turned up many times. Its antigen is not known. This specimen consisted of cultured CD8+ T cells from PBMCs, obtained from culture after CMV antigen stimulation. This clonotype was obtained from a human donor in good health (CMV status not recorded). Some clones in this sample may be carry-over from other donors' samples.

The CDR3 DNA is TGTGCCAGCAGCTTAGATGGATCTACCTACGAGCAGTACTTC. This translates into CASSLDGSTYEQYF. The rearrangement links TRBV7-2 to TRBJ2-7, with no clear D. Germline V gene data show CDR1 as SGHTA and CDR2 as FQGNSA. The CDR3 loop spans 14 amino acids. Trimming cost V 1 base and J 2 bases, with 9 bases left between them.